This is a list of T cell receptor beta chains from one sample in a study of blood T cell repertoires in COVID-19. Assay used: immunoSEQ multiplex PCR; TCRdb lists only in-frame clones, some missing. The repertoire has under 300,000 clones, roughly nine tenths of them found once; the top ten carry 1% to 1.5%. Sequencing was carried out using PBMCs or T cells enriched from blood (not recorded which). These receptors were obtained from a human donor in a cohort exposed to, infected with or recovered from COVID-19 (not recorded which). The donor label of this sample is uncertain. The conserved cysteine and the conserved F or W are not part of the CDR3 here.

V	J	CDR3
TRBV4-1	TRBJ2-7	ASSQTGPREQY
TRBV5-1	TRBJ1-2	ASSLVSGGNYGYT
TRBV10-3	TRBJ1-2	AITGQGAKGYT
TRBV3-1/TRBV3-2	TRBJ1-1	ASSRTGTGGAF
TRBV19	TRBJ1-1	ASRLGGPGTEAF
TRBV18	TRBJ1-1	ASSPEPAGNTEAF
TRBV10-2	TRBJ1-6	ASRDGRSYNSPLH
TRBV2	TRBJ1-2	ASSLNPGQSYGYT
TRBV29-1	TRBJ1-2	STTGTGGHGYT
TRBV6-2/TRBV6-3	TRBJ2-7	ASSRDPGHSTYEQY
TRBV7-3	TRBJ2-3	ASSVSSADTQY
TRBV27	TRBJ1-5	ASSWDRDQPQH
TRBV4-1	TRBJ2-2	ASSLTLLNTGELF
TRBV11-3	TRBJ2-2	ASSPGDRGRGGGELF
TRBV27	TRBJ1-1	ASRDRLNTEAF
TRBV7-9	TRBJ2-1	ASSFRQGAHNEQF
TRBV30	TRBJ1-2	AWSGVPEEGYT